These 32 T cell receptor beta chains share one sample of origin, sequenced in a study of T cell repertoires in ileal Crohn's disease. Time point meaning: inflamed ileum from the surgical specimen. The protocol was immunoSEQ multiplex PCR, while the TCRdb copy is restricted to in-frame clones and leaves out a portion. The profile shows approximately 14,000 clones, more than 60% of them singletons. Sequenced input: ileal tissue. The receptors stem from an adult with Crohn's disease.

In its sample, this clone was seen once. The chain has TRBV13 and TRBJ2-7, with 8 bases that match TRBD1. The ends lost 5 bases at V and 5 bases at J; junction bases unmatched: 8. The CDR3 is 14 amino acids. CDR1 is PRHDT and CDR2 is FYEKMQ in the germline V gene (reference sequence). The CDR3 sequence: CASSTGTGRDEQYF. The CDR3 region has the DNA TGTGCCAGCAGCACGGGGACAGGAAGGGACGAGCAGTACTTC.

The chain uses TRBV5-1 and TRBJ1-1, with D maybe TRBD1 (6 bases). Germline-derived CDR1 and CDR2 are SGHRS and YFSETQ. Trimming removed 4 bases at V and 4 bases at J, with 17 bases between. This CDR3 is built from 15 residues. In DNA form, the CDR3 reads TGCGCCAGCAGCCCGCAGGATCCAGGGGCCACTGAAGCTTTCTTT. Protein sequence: CASSPQDPGATEAFF.

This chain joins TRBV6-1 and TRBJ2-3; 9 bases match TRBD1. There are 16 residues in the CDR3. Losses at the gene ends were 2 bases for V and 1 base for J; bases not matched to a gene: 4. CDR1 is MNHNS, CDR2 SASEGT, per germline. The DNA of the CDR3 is TGTGCCAGCAGTGAACCGCGGACAGGGGGCACAGATACGCAGTATTTT. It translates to CASSEPRTGGTDTQYF.

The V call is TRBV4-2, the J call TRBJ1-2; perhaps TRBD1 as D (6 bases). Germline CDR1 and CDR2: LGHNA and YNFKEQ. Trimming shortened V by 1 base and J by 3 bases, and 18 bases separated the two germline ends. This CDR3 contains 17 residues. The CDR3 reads CASSQVPGTYSDYGYTF. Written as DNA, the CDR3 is TGTGCCAGCAGCCAAGTTCCAGGGACATATTCGGACTATGGCTACACCTTC.

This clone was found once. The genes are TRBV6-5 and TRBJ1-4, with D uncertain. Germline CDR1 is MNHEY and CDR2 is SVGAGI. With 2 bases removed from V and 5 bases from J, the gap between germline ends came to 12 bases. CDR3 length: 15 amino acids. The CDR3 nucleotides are TGTGCCAGCAGTTACATAGGGAGGCCCAATGAAAAACTGTTTTTT. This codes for CASSYIGRPNEKLFF.

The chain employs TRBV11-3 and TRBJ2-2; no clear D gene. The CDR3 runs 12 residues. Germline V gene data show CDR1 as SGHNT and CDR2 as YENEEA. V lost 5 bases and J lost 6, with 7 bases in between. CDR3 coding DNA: TGTGCCAGCAGCGCGAGCCCCGGGGAGCTGTTTTTT. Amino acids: CASSASPGELFF.

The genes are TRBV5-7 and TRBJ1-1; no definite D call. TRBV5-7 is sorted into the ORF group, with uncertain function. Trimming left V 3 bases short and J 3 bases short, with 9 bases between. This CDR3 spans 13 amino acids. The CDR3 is CASSWVVDTEAFF. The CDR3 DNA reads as TGTGCCAGCAGCTGGGTGGTGGACACTGAAGCTTTCTTT.

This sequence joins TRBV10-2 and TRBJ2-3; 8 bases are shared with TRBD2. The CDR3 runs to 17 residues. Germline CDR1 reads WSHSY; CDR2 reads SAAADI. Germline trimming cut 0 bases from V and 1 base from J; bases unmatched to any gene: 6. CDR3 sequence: CASSESRWRGGTDTQYF. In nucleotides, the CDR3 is TGCGCCAGCAGTGAGTCGAGGTGGCGGGGGGGCACAGATACGCAGTATTTT.

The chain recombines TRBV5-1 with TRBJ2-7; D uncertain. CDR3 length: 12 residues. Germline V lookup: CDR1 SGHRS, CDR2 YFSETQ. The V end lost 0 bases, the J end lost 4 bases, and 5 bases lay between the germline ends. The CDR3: CASSLDLYEQYF. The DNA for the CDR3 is TGCGCCAGCAGCTTGGATCTGTACGAGCAGTACTTC.

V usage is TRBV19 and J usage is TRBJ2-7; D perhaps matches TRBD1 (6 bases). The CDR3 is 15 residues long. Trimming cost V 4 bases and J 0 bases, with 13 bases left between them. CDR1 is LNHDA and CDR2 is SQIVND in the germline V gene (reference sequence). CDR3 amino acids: CASSNGDRSSYEQYF. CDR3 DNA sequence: TGTGCCAGTAGTAATGGAGACAGGTCCTCCTACGAGCAGTACTTC. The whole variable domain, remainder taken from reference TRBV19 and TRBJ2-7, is DGGITQSPKYLFRKEGQNVTLSCEQNLNHDAMYWYRQDPGQGLRLIYYSQIVNDFQKGDIAEGYSVSREKKESFPLTVTSAQKNPTAFYLCASSNGDRSSYEQYFGPGTRLTVT.

The CDR3 DNA reads as TGTGCCAGCAGTCCCAGACAGGGGACTGAAAAACTGTTTTTT. As protein: CASSPRQGTEKLFF. V and J are TRBV25-1 and TRBJ1-4; 8 nucleotides agree with TRBD1. The CDR3 sequence is 14 residues long. The V and J ends lost 5 bases and 7 bases, in that order; junction bases with no gene match: 6. Germline lookup yields CDR1 MGHDK and CDR2 SYGVNS.

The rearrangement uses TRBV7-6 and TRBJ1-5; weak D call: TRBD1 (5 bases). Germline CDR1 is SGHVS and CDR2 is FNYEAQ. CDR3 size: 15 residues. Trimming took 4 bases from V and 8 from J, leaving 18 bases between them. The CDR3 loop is CASSSLGAAGEPQHF. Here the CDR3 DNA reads TGTGCCAGCAGCTCTCTCGGGGCCGCGGGGGAGCCCCAGCATTTT.

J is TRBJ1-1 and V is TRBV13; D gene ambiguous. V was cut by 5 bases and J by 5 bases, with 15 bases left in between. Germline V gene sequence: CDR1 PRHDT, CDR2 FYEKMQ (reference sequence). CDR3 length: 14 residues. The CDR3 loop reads CASSQRYWGTEAFF. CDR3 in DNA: TGTGCCAGCAGCCAGAGGTATTGGGGAACTGAAGCTTTCTTT.

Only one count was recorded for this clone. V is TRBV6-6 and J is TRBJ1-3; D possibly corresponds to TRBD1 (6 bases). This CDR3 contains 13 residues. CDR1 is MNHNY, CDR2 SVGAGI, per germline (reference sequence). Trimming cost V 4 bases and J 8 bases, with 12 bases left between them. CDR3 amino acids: CASSWTATDTIYF. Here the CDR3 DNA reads TGTGCCAGCAGTTGGACAGCCACGGACACCATATATTTT.

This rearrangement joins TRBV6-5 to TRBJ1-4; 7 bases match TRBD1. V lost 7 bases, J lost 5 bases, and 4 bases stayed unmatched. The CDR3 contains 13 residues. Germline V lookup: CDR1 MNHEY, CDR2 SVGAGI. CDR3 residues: CASKETGNEKLFF. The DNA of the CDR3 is TGTGCCAGCAAGGAGACAGGGAATGAAAAACTGTTTTTT.

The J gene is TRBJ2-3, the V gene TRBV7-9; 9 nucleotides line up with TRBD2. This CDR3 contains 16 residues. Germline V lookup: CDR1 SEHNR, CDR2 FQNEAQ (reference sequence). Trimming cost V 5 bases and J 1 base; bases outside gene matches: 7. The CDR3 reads CASSLVLAGGTDTQYF. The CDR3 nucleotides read TGTGCCAGCAGCCTTGTACTAGCGGGTGGCACAGATACGCAGTATTTT.

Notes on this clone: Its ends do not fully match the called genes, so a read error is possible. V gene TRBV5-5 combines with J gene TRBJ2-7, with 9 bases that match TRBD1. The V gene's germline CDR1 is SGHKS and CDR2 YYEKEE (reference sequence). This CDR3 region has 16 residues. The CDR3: CASSASGTGSSYEQYF. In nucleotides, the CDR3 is TGCGCCAGCAGCGCATCCGGGACAGGGTCGTCCTACGAGCAGTACTTC. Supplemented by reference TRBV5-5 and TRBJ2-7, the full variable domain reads DAGVTQSPTHLIKTRGQQVTLRCSPISGHKSVSWYQQVLGQGPQFIFQYYEKEERGRGNFPDRFSARQFPNYSSELNVNALLLGDSALYLCASSASGTGSSYEQYFGPGTRLTVT.

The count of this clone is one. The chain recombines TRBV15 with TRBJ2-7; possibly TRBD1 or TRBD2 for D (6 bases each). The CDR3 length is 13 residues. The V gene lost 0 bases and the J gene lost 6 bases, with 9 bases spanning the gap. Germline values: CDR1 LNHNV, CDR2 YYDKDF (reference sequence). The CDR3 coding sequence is TGTGCCACCAGCAGAGACAGGGGAGGCGAGCAGTACTTC. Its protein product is CATSRDRGGEQYF.

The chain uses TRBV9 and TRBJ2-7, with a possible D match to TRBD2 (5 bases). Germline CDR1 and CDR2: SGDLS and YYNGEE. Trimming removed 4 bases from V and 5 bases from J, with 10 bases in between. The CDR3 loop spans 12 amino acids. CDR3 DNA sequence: TGTGCCAGCAGCCCTAGCTTCGACGAGCAGTACTTC. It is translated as CASSPSFDEQYF.

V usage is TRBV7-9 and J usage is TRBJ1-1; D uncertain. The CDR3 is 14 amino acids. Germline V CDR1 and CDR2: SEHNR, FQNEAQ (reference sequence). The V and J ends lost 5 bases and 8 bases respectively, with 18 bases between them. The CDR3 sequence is CASSLGSRKVEAFF. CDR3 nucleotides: TGTGCCAGCAGCCTGGGATCCCGAAAGGTCGAAGCTTTCTTT.

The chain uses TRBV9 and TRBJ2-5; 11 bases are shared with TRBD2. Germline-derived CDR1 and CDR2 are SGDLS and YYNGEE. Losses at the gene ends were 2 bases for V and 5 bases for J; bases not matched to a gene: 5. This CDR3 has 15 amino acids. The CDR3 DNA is TGTGCCAGCAGCGTTCATAGCGGGGGGGCGGAGACCCAGTACTTC. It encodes CASSVHSGGAETQYF.

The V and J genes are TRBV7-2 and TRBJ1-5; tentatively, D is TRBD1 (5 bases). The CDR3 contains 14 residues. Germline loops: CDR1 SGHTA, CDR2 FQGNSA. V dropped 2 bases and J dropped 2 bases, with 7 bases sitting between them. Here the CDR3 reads CASSLSRGNQPQHF. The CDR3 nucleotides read TGTGCCAGCAGCTTAAGCAGGGGCAATCAGCCCCAGCATTTT.

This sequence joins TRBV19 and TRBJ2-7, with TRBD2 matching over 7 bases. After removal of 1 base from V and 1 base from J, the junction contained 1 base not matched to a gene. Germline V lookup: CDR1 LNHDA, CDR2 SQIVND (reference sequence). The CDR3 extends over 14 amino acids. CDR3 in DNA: TGTGCCAGTAGTATAGGGACTAGTTCCTACGAGCAGTACTTC. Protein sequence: CASSIGTSSYEQYF.

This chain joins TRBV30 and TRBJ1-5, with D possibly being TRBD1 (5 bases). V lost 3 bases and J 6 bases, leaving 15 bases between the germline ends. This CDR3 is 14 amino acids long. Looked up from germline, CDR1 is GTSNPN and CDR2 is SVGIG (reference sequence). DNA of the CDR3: TGTGCCTGGAGCTTGGGACTGGGAGGTCAGCCCCAGCATTTT. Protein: CAWSLGLGGQPQHF.

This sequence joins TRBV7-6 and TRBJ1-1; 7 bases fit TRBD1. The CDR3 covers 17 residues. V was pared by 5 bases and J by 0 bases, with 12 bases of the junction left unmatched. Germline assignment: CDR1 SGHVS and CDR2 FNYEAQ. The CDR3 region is CASSLISTGEMNTEAFF. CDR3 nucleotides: TGTGCCAGCAGCCTAATATCTACAGGGGAAATGAACACTGAAGCTTTCTTT.

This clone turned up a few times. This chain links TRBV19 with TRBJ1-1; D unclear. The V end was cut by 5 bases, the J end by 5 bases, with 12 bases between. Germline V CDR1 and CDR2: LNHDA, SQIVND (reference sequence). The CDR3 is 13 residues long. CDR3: CASSVRVGTEAFF. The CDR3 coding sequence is TGTGCCAGTAGTGTCCGGGTTGGGACTGAAGCTTTCTTT.

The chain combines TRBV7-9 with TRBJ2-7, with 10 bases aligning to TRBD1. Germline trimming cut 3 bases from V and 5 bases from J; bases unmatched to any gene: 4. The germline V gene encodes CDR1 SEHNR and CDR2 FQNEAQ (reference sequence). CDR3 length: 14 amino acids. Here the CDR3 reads CASSLGDRGHEQYF. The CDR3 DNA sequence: TGTGCCAGCAGCTTGGGGGACAGGGGCCACGAGCAGTACTTC. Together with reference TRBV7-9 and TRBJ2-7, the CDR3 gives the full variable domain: DTGVSQNPRHKITKRGQNVTFRCDPISEHNRLYWYRQTLGQGPEFLTYFQNEAQLEKSRLLSDRFSAERPKGSFSTLEIQRTEQGDSAMYLCASSLGDRGHEQYFGPGTRLTVT.

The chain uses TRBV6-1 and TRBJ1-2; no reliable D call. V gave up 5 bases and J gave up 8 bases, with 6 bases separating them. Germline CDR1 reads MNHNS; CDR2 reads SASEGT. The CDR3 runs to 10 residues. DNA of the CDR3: TGTGCCAGCAGTTCCATCGGCTACACCTTC. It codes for CASSSIGYTF.

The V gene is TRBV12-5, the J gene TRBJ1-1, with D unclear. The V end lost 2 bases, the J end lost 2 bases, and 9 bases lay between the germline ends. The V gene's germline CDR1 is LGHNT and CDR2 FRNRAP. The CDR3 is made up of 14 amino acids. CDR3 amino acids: CASGLLGRNTEAFF. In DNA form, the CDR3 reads TGTGCTAGTGGTTTGTTGGGTAGAAACACTGAAGCTTTCTTT.

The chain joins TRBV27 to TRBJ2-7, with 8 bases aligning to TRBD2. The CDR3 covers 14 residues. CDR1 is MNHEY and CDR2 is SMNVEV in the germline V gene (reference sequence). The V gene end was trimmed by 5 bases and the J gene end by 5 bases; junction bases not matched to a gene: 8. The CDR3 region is CASSPHGGADEQYF. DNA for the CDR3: TGTGCCAGCAGTCCTCACGGGGGGGCGGACGAGCAGTACTTC.

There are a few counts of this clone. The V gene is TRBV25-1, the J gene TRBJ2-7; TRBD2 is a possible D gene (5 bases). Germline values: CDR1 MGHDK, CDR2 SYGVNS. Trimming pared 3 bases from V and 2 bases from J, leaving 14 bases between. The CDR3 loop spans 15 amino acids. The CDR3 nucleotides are TGTGCCAGCAGTGAGTACCGGACTGAGACCTACGAGCAGTACTTC. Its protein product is CASSEYRTETYEQYF.

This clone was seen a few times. CDR3 amino acids: CASSVGQGAYGYTF. The CDR3 coding sequence is TGTGCCAGCAGTGTGGGACAGGGGGCCTATGGCTACACCTTC. V is TRBV25-1 and J is TRBJ1-2, with 12 bases matching TRBD1. Germline V gene sequence: CDR1 MGHDK, CDR2 SYGVNS. Trimming took 4 bases from V and 4 from J; bases not matched to a gene: 1. CDR3 length equals 14 residues.